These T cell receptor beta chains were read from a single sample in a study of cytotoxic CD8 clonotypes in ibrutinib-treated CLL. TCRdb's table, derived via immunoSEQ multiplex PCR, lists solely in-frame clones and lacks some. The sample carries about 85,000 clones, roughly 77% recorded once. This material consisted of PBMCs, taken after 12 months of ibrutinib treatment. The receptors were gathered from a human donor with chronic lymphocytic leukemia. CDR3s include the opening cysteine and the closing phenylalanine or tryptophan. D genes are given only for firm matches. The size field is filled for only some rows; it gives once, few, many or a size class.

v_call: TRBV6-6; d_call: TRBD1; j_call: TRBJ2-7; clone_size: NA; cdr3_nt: TGTGCCAGCAGTTACACCGGGACAGGGGCCCACGAGCAGTACTTC; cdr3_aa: CASSYTGTGAHEQYF
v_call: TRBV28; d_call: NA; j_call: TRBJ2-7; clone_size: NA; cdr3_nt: TGTGCCAGCAGTTTATCTGTTCCCTACGAGCAGTACTTC; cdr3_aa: CASSLSVPYEQYF
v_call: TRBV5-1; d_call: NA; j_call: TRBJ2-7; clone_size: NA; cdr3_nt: TGCGCCAGCAGCCACGAATATGGCGAGCAGTACTTC; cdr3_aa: CASSHEYGEQYF
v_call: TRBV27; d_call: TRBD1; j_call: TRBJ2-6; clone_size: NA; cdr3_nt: TGTGCCAGCAGTCCCCGACAGGGGGCACGTGGGGCCAACGTCCTGACTTTC; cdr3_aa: CASSPRQGARGANVLTF
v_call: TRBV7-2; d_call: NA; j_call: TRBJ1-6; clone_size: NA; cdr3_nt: TGTGCCAGCAGCTTATATCCAGATCCACCCCTCCACTTT; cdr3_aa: CASSLYPDPPLHF
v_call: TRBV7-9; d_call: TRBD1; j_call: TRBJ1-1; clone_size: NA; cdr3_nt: TGTGCCAGCAGTTCAGGGGGTAGGAAGGGGCCAAGAACTACTGAAGCTTTCTTT; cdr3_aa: CASSSGGRKGPRTTEAFF
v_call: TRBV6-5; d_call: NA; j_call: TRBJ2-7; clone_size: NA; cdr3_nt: TGTGCCAGCACTACCCGAGAGTGGGGGTACGAGCAGTACTTC; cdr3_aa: CASTTREWGYEQYF
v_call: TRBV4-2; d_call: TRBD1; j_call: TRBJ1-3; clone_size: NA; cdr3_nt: TGTGCCAGCAGCCAAGACCCGGGACAGGCTGGAAACACCATATATTTT; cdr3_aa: CASSQDPGQAGNTIYF
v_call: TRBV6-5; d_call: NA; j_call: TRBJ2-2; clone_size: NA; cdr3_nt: TGTGCCAGCACCCGGGGAGATCCCGGGGAGCTGTTTTTT; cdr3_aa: CASTRGDPGELFF
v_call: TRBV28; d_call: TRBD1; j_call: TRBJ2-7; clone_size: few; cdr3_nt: TGTGCCAGCAGACGGACAGGGGGCGCGGGGGAGCAGTACTTC; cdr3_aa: CASRRTGGAGEQYF